Below are 24 T cell receptor beta chains sequenced from a single sample in a study of shared clonotypes between healthy human individuals. The protocol was immunoSEQ multiplex PCR, while the TCRdb copy is restricted to in-frame clones and leaves out a portion. The sample lists approximately 320,000 clones; approximately 79% were seen once. Sequences were obtained from memory CD4+ T cells sorted from blood. Subset described: CD45RA-negative fraction. The receptor set was obtained from a man aged 25-40 years in good health.

This rearrangement joins TRBV7-9 to TRBJ2-1, with 7 bases fitting TRBD1. The trim removed 5 bases at V and 5 bases at J, leaving 9 bases unmatched. Germline CDR1 SEHNR, CDR2 FQNEAQ (reference sequence). The length of the CDR3 is 15 residues. CDR3 loop: CASSETGSVNNEQFF. CDR3 DNA sequence: TGTGCCAGCAGCGAGACAGGGAGCGTAAACAATGAGCAGTTCTTC.

This rearrangement joins TRBV29-1 to TRBJ2-5; D is perhaps TRBD1 (6 bases). The CDR3 runs to 19 residues. V was clipped by 0 bases and J by 1 base, with 24 bases between them. Germline assignment: CDR1 SQVTM and CDR2 ANQGSEA. DNA for the CDR3: TGCAGCGTTGAAGAATTCGGACGTGCGGGCAGGGGCCTCCAAGAGACCCAGTACTTC. It specifies CSVEEFGRAGRGLQETQYF.

Details on this clone: The same CDR3 can be traced to other DNA sequences in this sample. CDR3 sequence reads: CASKGNSNQPQHF. CDR3 nucleotide sequence: TGTGCCAGCAAGGGCAATAGCAATCAGCCCCAGCATTTT. This chain links TRBV28 with TRBJ1-5; D call uncertain. Looked up from germline, CDR1 is MDHEN and CDR2 is SYDVKM. The V end lost 7 bases, the J end lost 0 bases, and 7 bases lay between the germline ends. CDR3 length equals 13 residues.

The chain employs TRBV30 and TRBJ2-1; D call uncertain. The V and J ends lost 3 bases and 14 bases respectively, with 20 bases between them. Germline CDR1 reads GTSNPN; CDR2 reads SVGIG (reference sequence). CDR3 length: 13 residues. CDR3 amino acids: CAWSRAGGPTEFF. The CDR3 bases are TGTGCCTGGAGCCGGGCAGGCGGACCAACGGAGTTCTTC.

With respect to this clone: Within the sample, other DNA sequences also encode this same CDR3. V usage is TRBV7-9 and J usage is TRBJ1-1; D is unclear. There are 14 residues in the CDR3. Looked up from germline, CDR1 is SEHNR and CDR2 is FQNEAQ (reference sequence). V was pared by 6 bases and J by 1 base, with 12 bases between. CDR3 DNA sequence: TGTGCCAGCAGTCCGATCTTACCGAACACTGAAGCTTTCTTT. Translation: CASSPILPNTEAFF. Filled out from reference TRBV7-9 and TRBJ1-1, the complete variable domain reads DTGVSQNPRHKITKRGQNVTFRCDPISEHNRLYWYRQTLGQGPEFLTYFQNEAQLEKSRLLSDRFSAERPKGSFSTLEIQRTEQGDSAMYLCASSPILPNTEAFFGQGTRLTVV.

Only a few counts were recorded for this clone. This chain uses TRBV27 with TRBJ1-5, with 7 bases aligning to TRBD1. The germline V gene encodes CDR1 MNHEY and CDR2 SMNVEV (reference sequence). CDR3 size: 14 residues. V trimming: 8 bases; J trimming: 4 bases; junction bases outside the gene matches: 8. Here the CDR3 reads CASDRQGVNQPQHF. DNA of the CDR3: TGTGCCAGCGACCGACAGGGTGTAAATCAGCCCCAGCATTTT.

With respect to this clone: Distinct nucleotide sequences in the sample also encode this CDR3. CDR3 DNA: TGTGCCAGCTCACCCGGGTCTGGAAACACCATATATTTT. It encodes CASSPGSGNTIYF. This chain joins TRBV18 and TRBJ1-3; D is undetermined. V lost 3 bases and J 1 base, leaving 4 bases between the germline ends. CDR1 is KGHSH and CDR2 is LQKENI in the germline V gene. The CDR3 sequence is 13 residues long.

The chain uses TRBV10-1 and TRBJ2-1; tentative D call: TRBD2 (6 bases). The CDR3 is 15 residues long. V dropped 2 bases and J dropped 2 bases, with 10 bases sitting between them. Germline assignment: CDR1 WNHNN and CDR2 SYGVQD (reference sequence). This chain's CDR3 is CASSEDGSPYNEQFF. The CDR3 DNA reads as TGCGCCAGCAGTGAGGACGGGAGTCCCTACAATGAGCAGTTCTTC.

This clone was seen a handful of times. V is TRBV2 and J is TRBJ2-2, with D tentatively TRBD2 (5 bases). The CDR3 spans 13 residues. V dropped 4 bases and J dropped 7 bases, with 10 bases sitting between them. Germline V CDR1 and CDR2: SNHLY, FYNNEI. The CDR3 loop reads CASSAFGGGELFF. The CDR3 nucleotides are TGTGCCAGCAGTGCATTCGGAGGCGGGGAGCTGTTTTTT. The full variable domain, completed using reference TRBV2 and TRBJ2-2, is EPEVTQTPSHQVTQMGQEVILRCVPISNHLYFYWYRQILGQKVEFLVSFYNNEISEKSEIFDDQFSVERPDGSNFTLKIRSTKLEDSAMYFCASSAFGGGELFFGEGSRLTVL.

The chain links TRBV7-8 to TRBJ2-2, with D perhaps TRBD2 (5 bases). CDR3 size: 16 residues. The germline V gene encodes CDR1 SGHVS and CDR2 FQNEAQ. Trimming took 1 base from V and 2 from J, leaving 11 bases between them. CDR3 sequence (DNA): TGTGCCAGCAGCTTAGAAGCGGTAGGCAACACCGGGGAGCTGTTTTTT. This encodes CASSLEAVGNTGELFF. Drawing the rest from reference TRBV7-8 and TRBJ2-2, the complete variable domain is GAGVSQSPRYKVAKRGQDVALRCDPISGHVSLFWYQQALGQGPEFLTYFQNEAQLDKSGLPSDRFFAERPEGSVSTLKIQRTQQEDSAVYLCASSLEAVGNTGELFFGEGSRLTVL.

This chain links TRBV5-4 with TRBJ2-2; tentative D call: TRBD2 (6 bases). Germline V gives CDR1 SGHNT, CDR2 YYREEE (reference sequence). Trimming stripped 0 bases from V and 2 bases from J, with 11 bases between. The CDR3 extends over 16 amino acids. Here the CDR3 DNA reads TGTGCCAGCAGCTTGGCCGGAGGGTTAAACACCGGGGAGCTGTTTTTT. It specifies CASSLAGGLNTGELFF.

The V and J genes are TRBV5-1 and TRBJ2-3, with 8 bases that match TRBD2. Germline CDR1 and CDR2: SGHRS and YFSETQ. Trimming at V came to 5 bases and at J to 2 bases, leaving 4 bases not matched to a gene. This CDR3 contains 14 residues. In nucleotides, the CDR3 is TGCGCCAGCAGTAGCGGGACATTCACAGATACGCAGTATTTT. Translated, it gives CASSSGTFTDTQYF.

The V gene is TRBV6-1, the J gene TRBJ1-1, with a tentative D call TRBD1 (6 bases). This CDR3 region has 14 residues. Trimming stripped 6 bases from V and 3 bases from J, with 14 bases between. The germline CDR1 and CDR2 sequences are MNHNS and SASEGT. The DNA for the CDR3 is TGTGCCAGCAGCTTAGGGGGATCGTACACTGAAGCTTTCTTT. This codes for CASSLGGSYTEAFF.

This rearrangement joins TRBV6-1 to TRBJ2-7, with D maybe TRBD2 (6 bases). The germline CDR1 and CDR2 sequences are MNHNS and SASEGT. The CDR3 consists of 13 residues. V dropped 7 bases and J dropped 6 bases, with 16 bases sitting between them. In nucleotides, the CDR3 is TGTGCCAGCAATCGGGGGTTCCCGGGCGAGCAGTACTTC. Translating it yields CASNRGFPGEQYF.

The chain recombines TRBV2 with TRBJ2-7, with D maybe TRBD2 (5 bases). Per germline, CDR1 SNHLY and CDR2 FYNNEI. Trimming took 8 bases from V and 5 from J, leaving 13 bases between them. This CDR3 contains 12 residues. CDR3 in DNA: TGTGCCAGCGGGAGATCGAGCCACGAGCAGTACTTC. The encoded protein is CASGRSSHEQYF.

This clone has a single count. V gene TRBV6-1 combines with J gene TRBJ2-3; D uncertain. The CDR3 totals 11 residues. The germline V and J ends were trimmed by 2 bases and 7 bases, with 4 bases remaining between them. Germline CDR1 and CDR2: MNHNS and SASEGT. CDR3 loop: CASSERYTQYF. The DNA for the CDR3 is TGTGCCAGCAGTGAACGGTATACGCAGTATTTT.

The genes are TRBV27 and TRBJ2-2; no clear D. The CDR3 has 17 amino acids. The V gene lost 0 bases and the J gene lost 0 bases, with 11 bases spanning the gap. Germline V CDR1 and CDR2: MNHEY, SMNVEV (reference sequence). In nucleotides, the CDR3 is TGTGCCAGCAGTTTATCCCCCCGGACGGCGAACACCGGGGAGCTGTTTTTT. Translation: CASSLSPRTANTGELFF.

The chain's CDR3 is CASRHGQGAAEAFF. CDR3 nucleotide sequence: TGTGCCAGTAGACATGGACAGGGGGCCGCTGAAGCTTTCTTT. The gene calls are TRBV19 and TRBJ1-1; 11 positions match TRBD1. Germline CDR1 LNHDA, CDR2 SQIVND (reference sequence). This CDR3 is built from 14 residues. J lost 6 bases, V lost 6 bases, and 6 bases had no gene match.

Turning to this clone: A far larger clone is only one base removed, so a read error is likely. This chain connects TRBV5-6 to TRBJ2-5; D remains unclear. The CDR3 spans 15 residues. V was clipped by 3 bases and J by 0 bases, with 12 bases between them. The germline V gene has CDR1 SGHDT and CDR2 YYEEEE. The CDR3 DNA follows: TGTGCCAGCAGCTGGCGACTTCTGCACCAAGAGACCCAGTACTTC. Amino acid sequence: CASSWRLLHQETQYF.

This clone was seen a handful of times. V is TRBV5-8 and J is TRBJ2-1; 9 positions agree with TRBD2. Unmatched junction bases numbered 10, after V lost 4 bases and J lost 2 bases. Per the germline V gene, CDR1 is SGHTS and CDR2 is YDEGEE. The CDR3 spans 17 residues. CDR3 protein: CASSVLLTSGPYNEQFF. The CDR3 DNA reads TGTGCCAGCAGCGTCCTACTGACTAGCGGCCCCTACAATGAGCAGTTCTTC. The entire variable domain, with the rest obtained from reference TRBV5-8 and TRBJ2-1, is as follows: EAGVTQSPTHLIKTRGQQATLRCSPISGHTSVYWYQQALGLGLQFLLWYDEGEERNRGNFPPRFSGRQFPNYSSELNVNALELEDSALYLCASSVLLTSGPYNEQFFGPGTRLTVL.

The table lists this clone with a few counts. V usage is TRBV27 and J usage is TRBJ1-2; possibly TRBD1 for D (6 bases). CDR1 and CDR2 from the germline V gene are MNHEY and SMNVEV (reference sequence). V lost 3 bases and J 8 bases, leaving 13 bases between the germline ends. CDR3 length equals 13 residues. The CDR3 region has the DNA TGTGCCAGCAGTTTCCCCCAGGGGCTAGGCTACACCTTC. This encodes CASSFPQGLGYTF.

This sequence joins TRBV7-3 and TRBJ2-1, with TRBD2 matching 8 bases. This CDR3 contains 14 residues. The germline gives CDR1 SGHTA, CDR2 FQGTGA. V was pared by 5 bases and J by 6 bases, with 6 bases of the junction left unmatched. For the CDR3, the DNA is TGTGCCAGCAGCCCGGGGGGGCCGGGCAATGAGCAGTTCTTC. Translation: CASSPGGPGNEQFF.

This chain uses TRBV4-3 with TRBJ1-2, with D unresolved. Per germline, CDR1 LGHNA and CDR2 YSLEER. CDR3 size: 13 residues. V lost 4 bases and J lost 2, with 8 bases in between. The CDR3: CASSLGQNYGYTF. The CDR3 DNA reads as TGCGCCAGCAGCCTGGGCCAAAACTATGGCTACACCTTC.

J is TRBJ2-7 and V is TRBV6-5; D is perhaps TRBD2 (8 bases). CDR1 is MNHEY and CDR2 is SVGAGI in the germline V gene. The CDR3 has 14 amino acids. Trimming removed 6 bases at V and 6 bases at J, with 18 bases between. The CDR3 reads CASRGTAGVGEQYF. The CDR3 DNA follows: TGTGCCAGCAGGGGGACAGCGGGAGTAGGCGAGCAGTACTTC.